This T cell receptor beta chain was retrieved from a study of T cells in Graves' hyperthyroidism and ophthalmopathy (dated by TCRdb to between 2019 and 2020). Regarding the study in general: TCR V-J signatures able to tell the groups apart were searched for in a discovery cohort of 95 or so patients, of whom fewer than 45 had Graves' ophthalmopathy and some 60 had stable Graves' hyperthyroidism. In addition, the study compared T-cell repertoires in thyroid tissue and in blood from five to seven Graves' hyperthyroidism patients. According to the paper, TCR Vbeta CDR3 sequencing was carried out on 135 peripheral blood samples, which came from fewer than 50 ophthalmopathy, around 75 hyperthyroidism and roughly 17 progressor patients. After sampling, hyperthyroidism patients received methimazole starting at 30 mg daily, and ophthalmopathy patients received high-dose intravenous methylprednisolone. Prospective prediction of ophthalmopathy was tested in an independent validation cohort consisting of 18 hyperthyroidism patients and around 17 patients who later progressed to ophthalmopathy. The approximately 100 discovery patients were divided at random into training and test sets in a 7:3 ratio.

Beyond this particular receptor, the publication reports: No statistical method was used to set the sample size in advance, and investigators knew the group allocation. Most expanded thyroid clonotypes (frequency above 0.001) were also found in blood, which suggests that blood repertoires may mirror thyroid immune responses. Ophthalmopathy was separated from stable hyperthyroidism by a 13 V-J signature model, with roughly 88% sensitivity and about 81% specificity obtained in cross-validation and 80%/75% obtained in testing. In validation, the model predicted progression to ophthalmopathy with around 71% sensitivity and less than 80% specificity, a median of 6.5 months before onset.

As to this clonotype: Its antigen has not been determined. No base-level quality is on record; no much larger clone is a single base apart.

The study excluded patients with uncontrolled infections, other autoimmune diseases, pregnancy or lactation. Clinical symptoms, serum thyroxine and TRAb, thyroid ultrasound, and orbital computed tomography formed the basis for the diagnoses. Trizol reagent was used to extract total RNA, and RNA quality was then checked on an Agilent 2100 Bioanalyzer. Deletion took 0 bases off V and 18 bases off J, with a span of 18 bases between the germline ends. According to the germline V gene (reference sequence), CDR1 reads LNHNV and CDR2 reads YYDKDF. CDR3 length: 14 amino acids, cysteine to phenylalanine. CDR3 DNA is the only sequence kept; it has 42 bases, read in frame from the first base. The TCR beta CDR3 regions were amplified from the RNA transcripts. A first-round RT-PCR of the TCR CDR3 used the HTBI primer set with the Qiagen OneStep RT-PCR kit. The libraries were constructed in a second round of multiplex PCR and then size-selected and purified. Sequencing of the libraries was done on an Illumina HiSeq2000 using paired-end 100 bp reads. In the original analysis: SOAPnuke was used to process the raw data, throwing out any read that contained adapters or uncalled bases, had a mean Phred below 15, or lacked an exact constant-primer or identifier match. High-quality paired reads were merged with COPE v1.2.5, and unique nucleotide sequences were defined as clonotypes. MiTCR v1.1 was used to align the clonotypes against IMGT TRBV, TRBD and TRBJ reference segments. Analysis was restricted to V-J combinations with a frequency above 0.0001, which covered roughly 99% of repertoires. The TCS score was defined as F50 (clonal expansion) divided by E x V (chaos), with BLOSUM62-based TCRdist calculated between CDR3 peptides within each V-J. Welch's t-statistics and random forest reduced 450 to 600 V-J features to 10 to 15, which were used in a naive Bayes classifier (R e1071). Thyroid-blood repertoire similarity was quantified with the Morisita-Horn index. TCRdb passed the public sequencing reads through fastp at Q25 and MiXCR, retaining productive beta sequences. A single entry per CDR3 protein holds the most common genes and DNA from its merged rows. TCRdb's processing, not the authors', yielded these V and J calls. In all, the sample holds roughly 570,000 distinct CDR3 sequences, and about half of those were seen once. The top ten clones comprise around 20% of the sample.

The TCR was taken from an adult woman with Graves' disease, either hyperthyroidism or ophthalmopathy (not recorded which). Sequencing was carried out using peripheral blood or thyroid tissue (not recorded which). The sequence links TRBV15 to TRBJ2-6; the D gene lacks a confident call. For the CDR3, the sequence is CATSRDLPVAVTTF. The nucleotide sequence reads as follows: TGTGCCACCAGCAGAGATCTGCCCGTGGCAGTCACGACTTTC.